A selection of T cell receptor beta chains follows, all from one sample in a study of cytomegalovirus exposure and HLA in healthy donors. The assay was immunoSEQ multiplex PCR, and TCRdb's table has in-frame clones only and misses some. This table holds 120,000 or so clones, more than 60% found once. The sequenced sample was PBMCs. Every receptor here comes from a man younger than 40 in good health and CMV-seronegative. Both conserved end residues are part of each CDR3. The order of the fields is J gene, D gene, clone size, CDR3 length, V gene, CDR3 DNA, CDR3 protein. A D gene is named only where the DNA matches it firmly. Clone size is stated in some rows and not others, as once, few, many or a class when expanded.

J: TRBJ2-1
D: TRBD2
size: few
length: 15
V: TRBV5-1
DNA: TGCGCCAGCAGCTTCCCGGGGGGGATCTACAATGAGCAGTTCTTC
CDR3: CASSFPGGIYNEQFF

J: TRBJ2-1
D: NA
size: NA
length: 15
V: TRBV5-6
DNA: TGTGCCAGCAGCTTGGCGGGATTGAGTTACAATGAGCAGTTCTTC
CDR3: CASSLAGLSYNEQFF

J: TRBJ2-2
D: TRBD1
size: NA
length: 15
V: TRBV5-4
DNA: TGTGCCAGCAGCTCCTGGACAGGAAATTCCAGGGAGCTGTTTTTT
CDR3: CASSSWTGNSRELFF

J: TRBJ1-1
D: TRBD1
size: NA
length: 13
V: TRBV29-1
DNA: TGCAGCGTTGAACAGGGGGCTAACACTGAAGCTTTCTTT
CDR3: CSVEQGANTEAFF

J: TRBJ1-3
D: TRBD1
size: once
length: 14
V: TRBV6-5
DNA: TGTGCCAGCAGTACAGGGGGCTCTGGAAACACCATATATTTT
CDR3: CASSTGGSGNTIYF

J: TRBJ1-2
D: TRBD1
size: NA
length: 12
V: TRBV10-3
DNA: TGTGCCATCAGCGGACAGGGTGAGGGCTACACCTTC
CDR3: CAISGQGEGYTF

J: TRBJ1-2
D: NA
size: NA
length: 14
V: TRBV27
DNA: TGTGCCAGCAGTCAAGAACTCCCGTCGGGTGGCTACACCTTC
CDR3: CASSQELPSGGYTF

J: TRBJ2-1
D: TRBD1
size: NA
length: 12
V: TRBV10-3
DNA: TGTGCCATCTTAGGGACAGACAATGAGCAGTTCTTC
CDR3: CAILGTDNEQFF

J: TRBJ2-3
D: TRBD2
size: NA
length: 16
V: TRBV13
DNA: TGTGCCAGCAGCTTTCGACTAGCGGGTGGGTCAGATACGCAGTATTTT
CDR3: CASSFRLAGGSDTQYF

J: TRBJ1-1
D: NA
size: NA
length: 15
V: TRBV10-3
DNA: TGTGCCATCAACAAAGAGGGCCTCTTGAACACTGAAGCTTTCTTT
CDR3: CAINKEGLLNTEAFF

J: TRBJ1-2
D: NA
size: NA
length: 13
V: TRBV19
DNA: TGTGCCAGTAGTCAGGGACAAGATTATGGCTACACCTTC
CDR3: CASSQGQDYGYTF

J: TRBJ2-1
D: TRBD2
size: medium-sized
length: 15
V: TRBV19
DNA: TGTGCCAGTAGTATAGCGGGAGGGACTGGAAGTGAGCAGTTCTTC
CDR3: CASSIAGGTGSEQFF

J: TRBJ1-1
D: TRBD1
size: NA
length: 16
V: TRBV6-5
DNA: TGTGCCAGCAGTTACCATCTGGACAGGGGGGCCACTGAAGCTTTCTTT
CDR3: CASSYHLDRGATEAFF

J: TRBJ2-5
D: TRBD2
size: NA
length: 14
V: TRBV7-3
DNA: TGTGCCAGCAGCCTCGGACTAGCGGGGAGTGCCCAGTACTTC
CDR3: CASSLGLAGSAQYF

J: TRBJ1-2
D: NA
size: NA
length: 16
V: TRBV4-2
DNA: TGTGCCAGCAGCCAAGAATCCCTGGCGGAAAATTATGGCTACACCTTC
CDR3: CASSQESLAENYGYTF

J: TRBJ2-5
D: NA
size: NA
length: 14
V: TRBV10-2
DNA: TGCGCCAGCACAGGACAGCCCGGGCAAGAGACCCAGTACTTC
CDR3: CASTGQPGQETQYF

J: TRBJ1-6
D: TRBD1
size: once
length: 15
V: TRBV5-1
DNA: TGCGCCAGCAGGCTCATGACAGGGGGCAATTCACCCCTCCACTTT
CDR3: CASRLMTGGNSPLHF

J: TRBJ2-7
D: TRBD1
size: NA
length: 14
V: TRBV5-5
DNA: TGTGCCAGCAGCTCGGGACAGGTAGTCTACGAGCAGTACTTC
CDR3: CASSSGQVVYEQYF

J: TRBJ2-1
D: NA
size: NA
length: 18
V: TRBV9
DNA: TGTGCCAGCAGCGTATCTGGTCAGGGGACACTACGAAGGAATGAGCAGTTCTTC
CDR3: CASSVSGQGTLRRNEQFF

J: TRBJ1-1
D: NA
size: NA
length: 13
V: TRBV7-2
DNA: TGTGCCAGCAGCGTTCGTGTGAACACTGAAGCTTTCTTT
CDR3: CASSVRVNTEAFF

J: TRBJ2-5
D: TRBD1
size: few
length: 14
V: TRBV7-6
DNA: TGTGCCAGCAGCTCACAGGGGGCTGGGGAGACCCAGTACTTC
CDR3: CASSSQGAGETQYF

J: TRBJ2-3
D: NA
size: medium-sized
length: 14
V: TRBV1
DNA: TGCACCAGCAGCGATACGAGTAGCACAGATACGCAGTATTTT
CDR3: CTSSDTSSTDTQYF

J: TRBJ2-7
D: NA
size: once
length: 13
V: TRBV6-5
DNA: TGTGCCAGCAGACTCACCTCAGGAGGGGAGCAGTACTTC
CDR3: CASRLTSGGEQYF

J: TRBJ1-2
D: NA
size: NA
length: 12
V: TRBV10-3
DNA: TGTGCCATCAGGGACACTAACTATGGCTACACCTTC
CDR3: CAIRDTNYGYTF

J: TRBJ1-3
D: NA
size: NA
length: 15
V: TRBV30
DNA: TGTGCCTGGAGTGTGGCCCCAACCTCTGGAAACACCATATATTTT
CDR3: CAWSVAPTSGNTIYF

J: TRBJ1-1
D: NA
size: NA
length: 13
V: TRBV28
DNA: TGTGCCAGCAGTCCCCGACCGAGGGTTGAAGCTTTCTTT
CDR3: CASSPRPRVEAFF

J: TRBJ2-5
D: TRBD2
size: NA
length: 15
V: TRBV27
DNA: TGTGCCAGCAGTATTTCACCCGGACTAGTAGGTGAGCAGTACTTC
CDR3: CASSISPGLVGEQYF

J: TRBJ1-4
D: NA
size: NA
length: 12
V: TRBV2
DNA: TGTGCCACCAAGGAGATCCATGAAAAACTGTTTTTT
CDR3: CATKEIHEKLFF

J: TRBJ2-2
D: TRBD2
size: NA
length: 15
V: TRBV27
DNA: TGTGCCAGCAGTTGGACCTCTAGCGGGAGCGGGGAGCTGTTTTTT
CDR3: CASSWTSSGSGELFF

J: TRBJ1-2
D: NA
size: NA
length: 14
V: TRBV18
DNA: TGTGCCAGCTCACCTCGGGGGAGTAACTATGGCTACACCTTC
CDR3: CASSPRGSNYGYTF

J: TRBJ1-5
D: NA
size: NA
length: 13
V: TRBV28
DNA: TGTGCCAGCAGAACTGGGGGACATAAACCCCAGCATTTT
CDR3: CASRTGGHKPQHF

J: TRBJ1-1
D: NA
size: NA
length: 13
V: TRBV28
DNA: TGTGCCAGCAGTTGGACACAGAACACTGAAGCTTTCTTT
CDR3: CASSWTQNTEAFF

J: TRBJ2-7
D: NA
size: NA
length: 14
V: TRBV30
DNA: TGTGCCTGGAGTCGCGTGGGCACCGCCTACGAGCAGTACTTC
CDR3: CAWSRVGTAYEQYF

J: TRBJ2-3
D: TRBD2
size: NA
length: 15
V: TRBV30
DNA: TGTGCCTGGAGTGTAGGCGGGAGGAAGGCAGATACGCAGTATTTT
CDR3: CAWSVGGRKADTQYF

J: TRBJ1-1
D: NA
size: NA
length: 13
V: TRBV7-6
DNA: TGTGCCAGCAGCTTCCAAAGAGACACTGAAGCTTTCTTT
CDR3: CASSFQRDTEAFF

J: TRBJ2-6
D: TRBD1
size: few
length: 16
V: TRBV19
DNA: TGTGCCAGTACCTCAGGGGGCGCGGGGGGGGCCAACGTCCTGACTTTC
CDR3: CASTSGGAGGANVLTF

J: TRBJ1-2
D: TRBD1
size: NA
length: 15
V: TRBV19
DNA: TGTGCCAGTAGTATGGGACAGGGGGCGGATTATGGCTACACCTTC
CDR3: CASSMGQGADYGYTF

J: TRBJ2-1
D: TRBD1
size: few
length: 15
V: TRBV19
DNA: TGTGCCAGTAGGTTGGACAGGAGCTCCTACAATGAGCAGTTCTTC
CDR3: CASRLDRSSYNEQFF

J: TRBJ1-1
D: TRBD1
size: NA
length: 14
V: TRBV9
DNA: TGTGCCAGCAGCGTCGGGCAGGGGGCGTCTGAAGCTTTCTTT
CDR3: CASSVGQGASEAFF

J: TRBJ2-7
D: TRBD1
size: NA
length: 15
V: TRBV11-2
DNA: TGTGCCAGCAGAGAAGCAGGGGGAATTAGCTACGAGCAGTACTTC
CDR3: CASREAGGISYEQYF

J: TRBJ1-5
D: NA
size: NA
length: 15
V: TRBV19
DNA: TGTGCCAGTAGATCGACAGGAACAGGCAATCAGCCCCAGCATTTT
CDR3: CASRSTGTGNQPQHF